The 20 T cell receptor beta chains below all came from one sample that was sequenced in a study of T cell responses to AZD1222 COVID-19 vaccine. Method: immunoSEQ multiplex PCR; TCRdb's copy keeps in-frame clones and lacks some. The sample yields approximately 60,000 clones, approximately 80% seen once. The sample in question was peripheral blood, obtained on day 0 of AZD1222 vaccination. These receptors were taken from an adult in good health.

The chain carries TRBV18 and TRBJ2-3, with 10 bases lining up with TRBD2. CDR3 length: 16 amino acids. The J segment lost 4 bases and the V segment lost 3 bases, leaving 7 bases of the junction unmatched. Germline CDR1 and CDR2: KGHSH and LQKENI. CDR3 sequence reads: CASSPAASGSADTQYF. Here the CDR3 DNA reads TGTGCCAGCTCACCTGCGGCTAGCGGGAGTGCAGATACGCAGTATTTT.

CDR3 protein: CAWTPGGYNSPLHF. In DNA, the CDR3 is TGTGCCTGGACCCCTGGGGGATATAATTCACCCCTCCACTTT. The V call is TRBV30, the J call TRBJ1-6; D possibly corresponds to TRBD1 (5 bases). The V and J ends lost 4 bases and 4 bases respectively, with 11 bases between them. The CDR3 covers 14 residues. The germline CDR1 and CDR2 sequences are GTSNPN and SVGIG (reference sequence).

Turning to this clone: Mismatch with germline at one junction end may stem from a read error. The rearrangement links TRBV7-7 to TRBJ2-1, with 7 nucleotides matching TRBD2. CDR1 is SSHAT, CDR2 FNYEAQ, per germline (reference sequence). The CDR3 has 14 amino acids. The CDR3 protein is CASSLGGSNNEQFF. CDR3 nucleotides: TGTGCTAGCAGCTTAGGCGGGAGCAACAATGAGCAGTTCTTC.

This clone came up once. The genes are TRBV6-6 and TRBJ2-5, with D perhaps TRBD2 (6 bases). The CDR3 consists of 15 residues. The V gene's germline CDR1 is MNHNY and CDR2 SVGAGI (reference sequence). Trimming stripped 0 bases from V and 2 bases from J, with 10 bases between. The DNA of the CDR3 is TGTGCCAGCAGTTACTCGGACTACCCGCAAGAGACCCAGTACTTC. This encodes CASSYSDYPQETQYF.

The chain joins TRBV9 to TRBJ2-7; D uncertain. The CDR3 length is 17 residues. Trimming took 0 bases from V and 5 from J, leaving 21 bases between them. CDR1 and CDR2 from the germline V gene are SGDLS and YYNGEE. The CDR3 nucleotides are TGTGCCAGCAGCGTAGGTTTCGGTAGACGGTTTTTAGACGAGCAGTACTTC. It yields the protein CASSVGFGRRFLDEQYF.

The CDR3 sequence is CASSLALAAGTEAFF. The CDR3 nucleotides read TGCGCCAGCAGCTTGGCCTTAGCGGCGGGGACTGAAGCTTTCTTT. The chain couples TRBV5-1 to TRBJ1-1; D is undetermined. This CDR3 is 15 amino acids long. Trimming shortened V by 0 bases and J by 5 bases, and 14 bases separated the two germline ends. The germline V gene encodes CDR1 SGHRS and CDR2 YFSETQ.

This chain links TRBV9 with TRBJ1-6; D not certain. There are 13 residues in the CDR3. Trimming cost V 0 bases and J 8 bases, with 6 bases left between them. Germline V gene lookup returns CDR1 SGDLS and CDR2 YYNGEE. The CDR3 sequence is CASSVGRDSPLHF. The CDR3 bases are TGTGCCAGCAGCGTAGGCCGGGATTCACCCCTCCACTTT.

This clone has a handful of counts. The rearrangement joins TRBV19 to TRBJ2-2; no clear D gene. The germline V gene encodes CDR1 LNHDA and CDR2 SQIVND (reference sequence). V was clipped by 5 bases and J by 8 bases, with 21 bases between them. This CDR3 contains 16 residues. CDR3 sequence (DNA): TGTGCCAGTAGTTCCCAGCCCACCCGGTCATTAGGGGAGCTGTTTTTT. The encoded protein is CASSSQPTRSLGELFF.

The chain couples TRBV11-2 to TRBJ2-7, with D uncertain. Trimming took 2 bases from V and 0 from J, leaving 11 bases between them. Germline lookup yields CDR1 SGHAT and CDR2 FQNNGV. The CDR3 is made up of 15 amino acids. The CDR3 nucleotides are TGTGCCAGCAGCTTATTTGGCATTAGCTCCTACGAGCAGTACTTC. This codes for CASSLFGISSYEQYF.

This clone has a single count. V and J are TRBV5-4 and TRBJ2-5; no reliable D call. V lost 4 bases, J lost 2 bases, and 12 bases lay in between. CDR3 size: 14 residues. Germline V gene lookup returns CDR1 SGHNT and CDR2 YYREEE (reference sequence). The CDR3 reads CASSPPSGQETQYF. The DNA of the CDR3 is TGTGCCAGCAGCCCACCAAGTGGGCAAGAGACCCAGTACTTC.

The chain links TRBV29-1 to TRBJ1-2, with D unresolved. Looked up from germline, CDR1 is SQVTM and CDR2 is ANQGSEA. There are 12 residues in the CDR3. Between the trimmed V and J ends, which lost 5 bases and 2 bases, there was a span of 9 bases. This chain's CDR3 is CSVMAGNYGYTF. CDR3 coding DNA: TGCAGCGTTATGGCGGGGAACTATGGCTACACCTTC.

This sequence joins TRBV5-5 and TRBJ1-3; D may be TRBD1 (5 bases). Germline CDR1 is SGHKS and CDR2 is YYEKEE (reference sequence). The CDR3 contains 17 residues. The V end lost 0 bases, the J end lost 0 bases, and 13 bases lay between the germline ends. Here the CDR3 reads CASSLAGPTFSGNTIYF. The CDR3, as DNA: TGTGCCAGCAGCTTGGCGGGACCCACCTTCTCTGGAAACACCATATATTTT.

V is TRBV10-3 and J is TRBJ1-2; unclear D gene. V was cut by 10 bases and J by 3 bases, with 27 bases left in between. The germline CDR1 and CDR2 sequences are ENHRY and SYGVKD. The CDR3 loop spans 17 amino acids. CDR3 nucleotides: TGTGCCACTCGAGGGCAAAGGGAGGAGGGTTCTTACTATGGCTACACCTTC. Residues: CATRGQREEGSYYGYTF.

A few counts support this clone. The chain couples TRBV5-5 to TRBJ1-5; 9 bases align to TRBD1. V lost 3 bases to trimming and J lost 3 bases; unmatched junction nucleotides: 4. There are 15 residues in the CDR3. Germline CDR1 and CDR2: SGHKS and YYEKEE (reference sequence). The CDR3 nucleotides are TGTGCCAGCAGCTCTGGGACAGGGATCAATCAGCCCCAGCATTTT. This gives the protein CASSSGTGINQPQHF.

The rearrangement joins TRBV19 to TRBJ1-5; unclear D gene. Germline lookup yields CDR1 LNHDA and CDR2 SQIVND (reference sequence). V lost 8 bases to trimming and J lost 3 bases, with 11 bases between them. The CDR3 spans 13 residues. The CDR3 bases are TGTGCCAGTTCCTTTGGTCCCAATCAGCCCCAGCATTTT. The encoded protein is CASSFGPNQPQHF.

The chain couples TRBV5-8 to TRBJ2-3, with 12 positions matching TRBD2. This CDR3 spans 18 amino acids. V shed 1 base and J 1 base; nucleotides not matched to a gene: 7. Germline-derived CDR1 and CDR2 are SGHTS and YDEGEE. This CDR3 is CASSLNLLAGGGTDTQYF. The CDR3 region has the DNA TGTGCCAGCAGCTTGAATTTACTAGCGGGAGGAGGCACAGATACGCAGTATTTT.

In DNA, the CDR3 is TGTGCCAGCAGGCCGGGACTTTCCTACTACGAGCAGTACTTC. The encoded protein is CASRPGLSYYEQYF. The chain recombines TRBV27 with TRBJ2-7; a weak D match, TRBD2 (6 bases). CDR1 is MNHEY and CDR2 is SMNVEV in the germline V gene (reference sequence). This CDR3 region has 14 residues. V was pared by 6 bases and J by 3 bases, with 15 bases between.

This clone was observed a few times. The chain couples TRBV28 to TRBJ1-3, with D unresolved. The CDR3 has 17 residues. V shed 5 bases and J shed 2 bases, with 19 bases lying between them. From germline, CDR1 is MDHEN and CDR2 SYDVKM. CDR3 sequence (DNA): TGTGCCAGCAGTGACATTCAAGGAAGAAGGGCTGGAAACACCATATATTTT. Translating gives CASSDIQGRRAGNTIYF.

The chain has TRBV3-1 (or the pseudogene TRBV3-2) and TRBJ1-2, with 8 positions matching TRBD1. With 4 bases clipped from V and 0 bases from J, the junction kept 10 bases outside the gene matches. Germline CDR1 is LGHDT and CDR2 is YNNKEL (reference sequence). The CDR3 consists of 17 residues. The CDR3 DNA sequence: TGTGCCAGCAGCCGGTCGTCGGGACAGGCTGCTAACTATGGCTACACCTTC. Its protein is CASSRSSGQAANYGYTF.

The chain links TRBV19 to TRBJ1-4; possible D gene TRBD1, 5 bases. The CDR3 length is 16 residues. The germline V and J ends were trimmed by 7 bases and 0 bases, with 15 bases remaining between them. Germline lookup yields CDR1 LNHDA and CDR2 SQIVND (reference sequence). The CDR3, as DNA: TGTGCCAGTACCTTCGGGGGAAGGGCAACTAATGAAAAACTGTTTTTT. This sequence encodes CASTFGGRATNEKLFF.